This entry concerns a single T cell receptor (beta chain). Its antigen is still unknown. Each donor's status was that of a healthy bone marrow donor. This record comes from a study of cytomegalovirus exposure and HLA in healthy donors. Vbeta (60) and Jbeta (13) primers were used in the PCR. Clones were read by immunoSEQ multiplex PCR, and TCRdb kept only the in-frame ones, dropping some. The sample includes some 120,000 clones, around 69% of them seen just once. Overall study results and limits: In an earlier analysis, most TCR beta V segments were productive about 87% or about 30% of the time.

The CDR3 consists of 14 residues. Between the trimmed V and J ends, which lost 5 bases and 4 bases, there was a span of 11 bases. CDR1 is MNHNS, CDR2 SASEGT, per germline. The rearrangement uses TRBV6-1 and TRBJ1-4, with D possibly TRBD1 on 6 matching bases. The source of this sequence is a woman aged 40 to 49 in good health and CMV-seropositive. Sequencing was carried out using PBMCs. The CDR3 DNA is TGTGCCAGCAGTCAAGGGACAAATAATGAAAAACTGTTTTTT. Its protein product is CASSQGTNNEKLFF.